The rows below give T cell receptor beta chains drawn from one sample of a study of blood T cell repertoires in COVID-19. The method was immunoSEQ multiplex PCR; TCRdb's version includes in-frame clones alone and lacks a portion of them. The repertoire holds more than 450,000 clones, with 75% to 90% as singletons. Sequencing input: PBMCs or T cells enriched from blood (not recorded which). The origin of the receptors is a woman between 18 and 29 years old who had recovered from COVID-19. Each CDR3 is given without its conserved first and last residue. The order of the fields is V gene, J gene, CDR3 protein.

v_gene: TRBV4-1
j_gene: TRBJ2-1
CDR3aa: ASSQSPTLAGGLRNEQF

v_gene: TRBV7-6
j_gene: TRBJ1-2
CDR3aa: ASSPPWGGYT

v_gene: TRBV28
j_gene: TRBJ2-2
CDR3aa: ASLRGATGELF

v_gene: TRBV7-2
j_gene: TRBJ1-2
CDR3aa: ASSLRGDYGYT

v_gene: TRBV3-1/TRBV3-2
j_gene: TRBJ1-6
CDR3aa: ASSHLDRGGSPLH

v_gene: TRBV6-2/TRBV6-3
j_gene: TRBJ2-3
CDR3aa: ASSYQPLMGGITDTQY

v_gene: TRBV5-4
j_gene: TRBJ2-2
CDR3aa: ASSLDLSGTGELF

v_gene: TRBV4-1
j_gene: TRBJ1-2
CDR3aa: ASSQVLGAHANYGYT

v_gene: TRBV11-2
j_gene: TRBJ2-2
CDR3aa: AGSGALSGELF

v_gene: TRBV11-2
j_gene: TRBJ1-1
CDR3aa: ASSPSLTVMNTEAF